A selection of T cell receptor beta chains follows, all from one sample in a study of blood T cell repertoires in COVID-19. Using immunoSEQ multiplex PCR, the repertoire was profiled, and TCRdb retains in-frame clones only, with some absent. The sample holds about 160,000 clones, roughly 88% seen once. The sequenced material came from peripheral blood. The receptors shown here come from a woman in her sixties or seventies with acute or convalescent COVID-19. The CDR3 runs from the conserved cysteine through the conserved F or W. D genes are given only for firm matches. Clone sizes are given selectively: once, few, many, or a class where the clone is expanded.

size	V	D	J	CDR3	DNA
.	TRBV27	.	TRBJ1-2	CARIQGAYGYTF	TGTGCCAGGATACAGGGAGCCTATGGCTACACCTTC
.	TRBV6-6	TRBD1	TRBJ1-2	CASRAGTGGENYGYTF	TGTGCCAGCAGGGCCGGGACAGGGGGCGAAAACTATGGCTACACCTTC
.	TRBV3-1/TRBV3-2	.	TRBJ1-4	CASSHWGPSNEKLFF	TGTGCCAGCAGCCATTGGGGGCCGAGTAATGAAAAACTGTTTTTT
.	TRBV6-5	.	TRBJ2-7	CASFGVYEQYF	TGTGCCAGCTTCGGGGTCTACGAGCAGTACTTC
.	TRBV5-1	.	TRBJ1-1	CASSQDSRSEAFF	TGCGCCAGCAGCCAAGACAGTCGGAGCGAGGCTTTCTTT
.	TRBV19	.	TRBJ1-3	CASSSGRQRNF	TGTGCCAGTAGTTCGGGTCGGCAGAGGAATTTT
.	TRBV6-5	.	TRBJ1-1	CASWFGGTGDTEAFF	TGTGCCAGTTGGTTCGGGGGGACGGGGGACACTGAAGCTTTCTTT
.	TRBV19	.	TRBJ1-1	CASSISGFRVDTEAFF	TGTGCCAGTAGTATTTCGGGATTTCGGGTGGACACTGAAGCTTTCTTT
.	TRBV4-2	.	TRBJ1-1	CASSQGTGPASVAFF	TGTGCCAGCAGCCAAGGAACAGGGCCAGCGTCAGTAGCTTTCTTT
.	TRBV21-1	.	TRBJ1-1	CASISNNTEAFF	TGTGCCAGCATCAGTAATAACACTGAAGCTTTCTTT
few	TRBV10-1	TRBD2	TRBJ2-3	CASSESTAGGLDTQYF	TGCGCCAGCAGTGAGTCGACGGCGGGGGGGCTGGATACGCAGTATTTT
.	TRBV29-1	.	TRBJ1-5	CSVGEGNQPQHF	TGCAGCGTTGGGGAGGGCAATCAGCCCCAGCATTTT
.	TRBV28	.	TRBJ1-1	CASWTALEAFF	TGTGCCAGCTGGACAGCGCTTGAAGCTTTCTTT
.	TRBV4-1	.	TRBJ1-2	CASRQGNYGYTF	TGCGCCAGCAGACAGGGTAACTATGGCTACACCTTC
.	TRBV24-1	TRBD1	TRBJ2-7	CATSGTGNEQYF	TGTGCCACCTCGGGGACAGGGAACGAGCAGTACTTC
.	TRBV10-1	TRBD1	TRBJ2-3	CASSESGGTGADTQYF	TGCGCCAGCAGTGAGTCAGGGGGGACAGGGGCGGATACGCAGTATTTT
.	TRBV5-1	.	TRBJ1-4	CASSLDPPHGVGPPTNEKLFF	TGCGCCAGCAGCTTGGATCCTCCCCACGGGGTCGGACCTCCAACTAATGAAAAACTGTTTTTT
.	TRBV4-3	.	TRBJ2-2	CASSQTTAFRELFF	TGCGCCAGCAGCCAAACGACAGCTTTCCGGGAGCTGTTTTTT
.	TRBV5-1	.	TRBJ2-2	CASSLPSGELFF	TGCGCCAGCAGCTTGCCCAGCGGGGAGCTGTTTTTT
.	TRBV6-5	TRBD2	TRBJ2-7	CAATRGGETYEQYF	TGTGCCGCTACCCGGGGAGGGGAAACCTACGAGCAGTACTTC
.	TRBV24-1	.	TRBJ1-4	CATSDPTGPDEKLFF	TGTGCCACCAGTGACCCCACAGGCCCCGACGAAAAACTGTTTTTT
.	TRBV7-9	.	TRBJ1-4	CASSSTEKLFF	TGTGCCAGCAGCTCGACAGAAAAACTGTTTTTT
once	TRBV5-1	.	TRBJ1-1	CASSLLDTEAFF	TGCGCCAGCAGCTTACTCGACACTGAAGCTTTCTTT
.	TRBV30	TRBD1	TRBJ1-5	CAWSTGDLLNQPQHF	TGTGCCTGGTCGACAGGGGACCTCCTAAATCAGCCCCAGCATTTT